This T cell receptor beta chain originates from a study of blood T cell repertoires in COVID-19. Background on the study: Spain, Italy and the United States supplied samples that represented acute and convalescent COVID-19. T cells, B-cell-depleted T cells, or PBMCs provided the cDNA or gDNA that served as material.

Assay used: immunoSEQ multiplex PCR; TCRdb lists only in-frame clones, some missing. The table lists just over 250,000 clones, about 86% of them singletons, with under 4.5% in the top ten. Participant age was roughly 18 to 90 years, and participants resided in approximately 24 US areas. Clinical history reported by participants formed the basis on which cohorts were assigned. The CDR3 consists of 10 residues. The specimen sequenced was PBMCs or T cells enriched from blood (not recorded which). V gene TRBV21-1 combines with J gene TRBJ1-2. TRBV21-1 is an annotated pseudogene. The TCR comes from a young man with acute COVID-19. Written as DNA, the CDR3 is TGTGCCAGCAGCAGAGGGCCGCACACCTTC. It encodes CASSRGPHTF.